This T cell receptor beta chain stems from a study of T cell responses to AZD1222 COVID-19 vaccine. Study-wide results and limits: Nearly half of spike-specific TCRs reportedly target variant regions that are unmutated in the B.1.351 and B.1.1.7 variants. Among AZD1222 vaccinees, only six or seven were seropositive at baseline. Donors were largely white British and mainly female; clonal diversity was possibly underestimated.

Germline-derived CDR1 and CDR2 are SEHNR and FQNEAQ (reference sequence). V gave up 1 base and J gave up 3 bases, with 12 bases separating them. The CDR3 is 15 amino acids. This clone was counted a single time. What it recognizes is unknown. The table came from immunoSEQ multiplex PCR; TCRdb's copy has only in-frame clones and leaves some out. The sample carries around 110,000 clones, roughly 88% recorded once. The TCR sequence derives from an adult in good health. The material sequenced was peripheral blood, taken on day 0 of MenACWY control vaccination. This chain uses TRBV7-9 with TRBJ1-1; D perhaps matches TRBD1 (5 bases). CDR3 sequence (DNA): TGTGCCAGCAGCTTAGGGTGGGGGGTTTACACTGAAGCTTTCTTT. It codes for CASSLGWGVYTEAFF.